This T cell receptor (beta chain) was retrieved from a study of OX40 agonist ivuxolimab in advanced cancers. In the study overall: The study reported partial responses in three patients: one hepatocellular carcinoma, two cutaneous melanoma.

CDR1 and CDR2 from the germline V gene are SGHTA and FQGTGA. This CDR3 region has 15 residues. With 5 bases clipped from V and 4 bases from J, the junction kept 10 bases outside the gene matches. Produced via immunoSEQ multiplex PCR; TCRdb's table is partial and in-frame only. The sample holds around 35,000 clones, roughly 86% seen once. The TCR sequence derives from an adult with an advanced solid tumor such as melanoma, head and neck, liver or kidney cancer. The chain couples TRBV7-3 to TRBJ2-7; 8 nucleotides line up with TRBD1. The sample consisted of CD4+ or CD8+ T cells sorted from blood, taken in a trial of the OX40 agonist ivuxolimab. The CDR3 bases are TGTGCCAGCAGCACCAGAGTGGACAGGGTATACGAGCAGTACTTC. It specifies CASSTRVDRVYEQYF.